This T cell receptor (beta chain) originates from a study of blood T cell repertoires in COVID-19. Whole-study context: In each case, the material was cDNA or gDNA derived from T cells, B-cell-depleted T cells, or PBMCs.

Data came from immunoSEQ multiplex PCR; TCRdb stores just in-frame clones and leaves some out. The data hold over 120,000 clones, with 81% observed a single time. V was cut by 5 bases and J by 5 bases, with 15 bases left in between. Germline loops: CDR1 MNHEY, CDR2 SMNVEV (reference sequence). The CDR3 totals 14 residues. This clone was seen once. The chain recombines TRBV27 with TRBJ1-2, with D possibly being TRBD1 (6 bases). The sequenced sample was peripheral blood. The source is a human donor in a cohort sampled during active COVID-19. CDR3 sequence: CASSISGTSYGYTF. CDR3 sequence (DNA): TGTGCCAGCAGTATTTCCGGGACAAGTTATGGCTACACCTTC.